This T cell receptor beta chain was obtained from a study of blood T cell repertoires in COVID-19. Study background: Sites in the United States, Italy and Spain provided acute and convalescent COVID-19 samples. T cells, B-cell-depleted T cells, or PBMCs supplied cDNA or gDNA.

Original processing notes: Reference gene primer amplification in the assay estimated nucleated cell counts. Method: immunoSEQ multiplex PCR; TCRdb's copy keeps in-frame clones and lacks some. V and J calls plus clone size are reproduced from that table; the DNA served to infer D and trimming. Of about 250,000 clones in the sample, around four fifths were seen once. CDR3 length equals 14 residues. The germline V gene encodes CDR1 LNHDA and CDR2 SQIVND (reference sequence). Trimming took 11 bases from V and 2 from J; bases not matched to a gene: 9. Sequenced sample: peripheral blood. This sequence originates from an older man with acute or convalescent COVID-19. This rearrangement joins TRBV19 to TRBJ2-1; 7 bases agree with TRBD1. As DNA, the CDR3 is TGTGCCGGAGACAGGGATGGGCCCTACAATGAGCAGTTCTTC. It is translated as CAGDRDGPYNEQFF.